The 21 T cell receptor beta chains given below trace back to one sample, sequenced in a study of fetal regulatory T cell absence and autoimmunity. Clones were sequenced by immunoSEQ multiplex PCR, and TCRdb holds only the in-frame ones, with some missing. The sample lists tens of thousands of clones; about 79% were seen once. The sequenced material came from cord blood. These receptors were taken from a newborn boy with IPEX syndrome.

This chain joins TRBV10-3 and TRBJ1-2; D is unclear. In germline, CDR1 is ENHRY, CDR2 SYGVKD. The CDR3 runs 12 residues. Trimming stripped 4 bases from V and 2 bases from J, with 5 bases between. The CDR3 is CAISAGNYGYTF. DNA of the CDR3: TGTGCCATCAGTGCCGGGAACTATGGCTACACCTTC.

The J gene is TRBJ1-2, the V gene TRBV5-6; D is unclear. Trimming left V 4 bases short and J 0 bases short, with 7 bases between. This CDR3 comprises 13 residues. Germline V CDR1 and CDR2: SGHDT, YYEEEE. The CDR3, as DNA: TGTGCCAGCAGCATAGACACTAACTATGGCTACACCTTC. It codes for CASSIDTNYGYTF.

The CDR3 is CASSVECLNQPQHF. In DNA, the CDR3 is TGTGCCAGCAGCGTGGAGTGCCTCAATCAGCCCCAGCATTTT. The chain combines TRBV21-1 with TRBJ1-5. TRBV21-1 is designated a pseudogene. CDR3 length: 14 residues.

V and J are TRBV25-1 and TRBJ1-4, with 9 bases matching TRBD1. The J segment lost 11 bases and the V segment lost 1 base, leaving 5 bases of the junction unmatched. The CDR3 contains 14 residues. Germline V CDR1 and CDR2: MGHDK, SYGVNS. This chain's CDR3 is CASSEFTGQGKLFF. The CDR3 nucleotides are TGTGCCAGCAGTGAATTCACCGGACAGGGGAAACTGTTTTTT.

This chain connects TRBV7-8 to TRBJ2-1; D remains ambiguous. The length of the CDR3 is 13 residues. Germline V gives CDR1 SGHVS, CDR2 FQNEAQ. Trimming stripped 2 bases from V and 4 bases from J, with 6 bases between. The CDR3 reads CASSLQRYNEQFF. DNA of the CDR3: TGTGCCAGCAGCTTACAGCGATACAATGAGCAGTTCTTC. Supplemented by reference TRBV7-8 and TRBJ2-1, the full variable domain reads GAGVSQSPRYKVAKRGQDVALRCDPISGHVSLFWYQQALGQGPEFLTYFQNEAQLDKSGLPSDRFFAERPEGSVSTLKIQRTQQEDSAVYLCASSLQRYNEQFFGPGTRLTVL.

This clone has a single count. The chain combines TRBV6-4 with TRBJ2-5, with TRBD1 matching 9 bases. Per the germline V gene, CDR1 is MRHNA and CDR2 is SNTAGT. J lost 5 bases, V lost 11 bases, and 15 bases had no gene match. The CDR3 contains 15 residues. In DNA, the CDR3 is TGTGCCGGATCTCGGGACAGGGAAAAGGGGGAGACCCAGTACTTC. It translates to CAGSRDREKGETQYF.

This CDR3 reads CASSLVLAIKYQETQYF. The DNA of the CDR3 is TGCGCCAGCAGCTTGGTGCTAGCGATTAAGTACCAAGAGACCCAGTACTTC. The J gene is TRBJ2-5, the V gene TRBV5-1, with D perhaps matching TRBD2 (6 bases). The CDR3 sequence is 17 residues long. Trimming removed 0 bases at V and 0 bases at J, with 15 bases between. Germline CDR1 reads SGHRS; CDR2 reads YFSETQ.

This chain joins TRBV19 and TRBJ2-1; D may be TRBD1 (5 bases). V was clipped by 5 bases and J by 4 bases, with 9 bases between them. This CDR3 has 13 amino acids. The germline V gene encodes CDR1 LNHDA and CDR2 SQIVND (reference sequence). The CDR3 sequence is CASSLSGYNEQFF. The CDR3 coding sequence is TGTGCCAGTAGTTTATCAGGGTACAATGAGCAGTTCTTC.

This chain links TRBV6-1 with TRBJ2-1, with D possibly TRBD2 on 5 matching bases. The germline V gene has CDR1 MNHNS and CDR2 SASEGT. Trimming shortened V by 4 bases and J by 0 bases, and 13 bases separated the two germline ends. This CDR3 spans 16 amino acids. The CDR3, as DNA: TGTGCCAGCAGTGGGACCGTAGCGCGCTCCTACAATGAGCAGTTCTTC. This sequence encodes CASSGTVARSYNEQFF.

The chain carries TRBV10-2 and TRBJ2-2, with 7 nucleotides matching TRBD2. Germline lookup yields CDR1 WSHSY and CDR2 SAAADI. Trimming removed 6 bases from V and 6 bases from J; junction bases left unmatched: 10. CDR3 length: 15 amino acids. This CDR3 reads CASRDGTIGAGELFF. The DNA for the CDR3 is TGCGCCAGCAGGGACGGGACTATAGGTGCCGGGGAGCTGTTTTTT.

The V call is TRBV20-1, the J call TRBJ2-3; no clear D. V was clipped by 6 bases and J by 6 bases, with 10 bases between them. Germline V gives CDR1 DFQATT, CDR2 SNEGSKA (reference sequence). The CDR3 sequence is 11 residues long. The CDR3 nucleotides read TGCAGTGCCGCGATCTTGGATACGCAGTATTTT. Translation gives CSAAILDTQYF.

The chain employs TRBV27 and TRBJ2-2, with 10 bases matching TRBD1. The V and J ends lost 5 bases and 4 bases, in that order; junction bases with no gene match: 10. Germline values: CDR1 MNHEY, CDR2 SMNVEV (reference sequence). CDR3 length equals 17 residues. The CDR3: CASSRQGAKAITGELFF. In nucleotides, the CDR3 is TGTGCCAGCAGTAGACAGGGGGCGAAAGCAATCACCGGGGAGCTGTTTTTT.

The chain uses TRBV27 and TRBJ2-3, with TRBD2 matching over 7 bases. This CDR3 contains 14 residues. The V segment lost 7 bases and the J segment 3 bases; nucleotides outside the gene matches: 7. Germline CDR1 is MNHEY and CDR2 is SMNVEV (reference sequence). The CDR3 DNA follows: TGTGCCAGCATAGATGGGGGGGGGACAGATACGCAGTATTTT. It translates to CASIDGGGTDTQYF.

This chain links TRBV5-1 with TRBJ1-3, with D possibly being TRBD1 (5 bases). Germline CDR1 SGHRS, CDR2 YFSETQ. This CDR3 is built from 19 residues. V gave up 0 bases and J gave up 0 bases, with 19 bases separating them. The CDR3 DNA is TGCGCCAGCAGCTTGGGGCCCCCACAGGCGTCGAGCTCTGGAAACACCATATATTTT. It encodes CASSLGPPQASSSGNTIYF.

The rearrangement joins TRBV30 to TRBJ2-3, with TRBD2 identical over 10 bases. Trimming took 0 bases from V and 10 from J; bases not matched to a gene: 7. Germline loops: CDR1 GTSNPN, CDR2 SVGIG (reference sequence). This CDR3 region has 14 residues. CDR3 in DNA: TGTGCCTGGAGTGTACTAGCGGGGCCCCTCTCGCAGTATTTT. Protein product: CAWSVLAGPLSQYF.

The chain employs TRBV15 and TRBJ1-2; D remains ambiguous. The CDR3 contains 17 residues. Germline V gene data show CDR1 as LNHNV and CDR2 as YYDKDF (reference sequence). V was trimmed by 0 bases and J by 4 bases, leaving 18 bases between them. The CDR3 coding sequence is TGTGCCACCAGCAGAGATCGGGGTCTGGCAGGCCGCTATGGCTACACCTTC. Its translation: CATSRDRGLAGRYGYTF.

The CDR3, as DNA: TGTGCCAGCAGCTTGACAGGGGGCCCGGGGACGACTGAAGCTTTCTTT. Translated, it gives CASSLTGGPGTTEAFF. This chain joins TRBV7-6 and TRBJ1-1; 10 positions match TRBD1. V lost 3 bases and J lost 5; bases outside the gene matches: 9. The CDR3 contains 16 residues. Per the germline V gene, CDR1 is SGHVS and CDR2 is FNYEAQ.

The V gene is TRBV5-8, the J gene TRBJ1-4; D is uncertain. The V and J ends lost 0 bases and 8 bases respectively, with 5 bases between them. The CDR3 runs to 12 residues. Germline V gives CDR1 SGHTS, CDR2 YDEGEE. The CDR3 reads CASSLEVEKLFF. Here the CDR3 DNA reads TGTGCCAGCAGCTTGGAGGTCGAAAAACTGTTTTTT.

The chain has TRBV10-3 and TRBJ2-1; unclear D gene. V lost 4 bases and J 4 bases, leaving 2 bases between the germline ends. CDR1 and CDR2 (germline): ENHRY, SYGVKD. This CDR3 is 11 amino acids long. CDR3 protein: CAISVYNEQFF. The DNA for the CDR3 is TGTGCCATCAGTGTTTACAATGAGCAGTTCTTC.

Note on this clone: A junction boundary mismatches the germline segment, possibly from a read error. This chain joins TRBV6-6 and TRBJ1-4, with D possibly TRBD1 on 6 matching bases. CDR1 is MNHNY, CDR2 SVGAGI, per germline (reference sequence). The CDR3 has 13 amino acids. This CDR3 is CASTYRANEKLFF. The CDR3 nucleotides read TGTGCCAGCACTTACAGGGCTAATGAAAAACTGTTTTTT.

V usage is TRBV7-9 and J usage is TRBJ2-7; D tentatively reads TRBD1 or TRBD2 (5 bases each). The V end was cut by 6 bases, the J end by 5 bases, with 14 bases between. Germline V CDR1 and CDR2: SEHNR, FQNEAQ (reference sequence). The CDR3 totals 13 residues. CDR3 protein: CASRMGTYNEQYF. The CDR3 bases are TGTGCCAGCAGAATGGGGACCTACAACGAGCAGTACTTC.